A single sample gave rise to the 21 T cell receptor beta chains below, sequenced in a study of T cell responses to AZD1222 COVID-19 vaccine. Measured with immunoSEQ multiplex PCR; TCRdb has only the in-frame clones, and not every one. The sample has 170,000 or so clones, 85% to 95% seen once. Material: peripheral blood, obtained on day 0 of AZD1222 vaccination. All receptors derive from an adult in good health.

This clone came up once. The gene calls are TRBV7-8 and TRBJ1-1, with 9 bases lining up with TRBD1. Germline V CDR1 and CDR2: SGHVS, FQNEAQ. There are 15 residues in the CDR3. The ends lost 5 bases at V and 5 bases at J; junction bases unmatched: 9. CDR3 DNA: TGTGCCAGCAGCCCTTGGGGACAGGGATCGACTGAAGCTTTCTTT. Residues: CASSPWGQGSTEAFF.

The CDR3, as DNA: TGTGCCACAAGCGGGGGGTCTCAAGCTTTCTTT. This codes for CATSGGSQAFF. This chain uses TRBV24-1 with TRBJ1-1, with D perhaps matching TRBD1 (5 bases). V was shortened by 10 bases and J by 9 bases, with 14 bases between the two germline ends. From germline, CDR1 is KGHDR and CDR2 SFDVKD. The CDR3 length is 11 residues.

Here the CDR3 reads CASSEETNSYNEQFF. CDR3 coding DNA: TGTGCCAGCAGTGAAGAAACCAACTCCTACAATGAGCAGTTCTTC. The chain employs TRBV6-1 and TRBJ2-1; the D is unclear. CDR3 size: 15 residues. Trimming pared 1 base from V and 0 bases from J, leaving 7 bases between. CDR1 MNHNS and CDR2 SASEGT come from the germline V gene.

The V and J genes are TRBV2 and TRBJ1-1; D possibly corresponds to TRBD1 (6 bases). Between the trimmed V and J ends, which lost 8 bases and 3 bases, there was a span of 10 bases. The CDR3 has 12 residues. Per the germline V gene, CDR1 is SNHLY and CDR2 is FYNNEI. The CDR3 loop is CASQQGYTEAFF. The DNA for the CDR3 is TGTGCCAGCCAACAGGGATACACTGAAGCTTTCTTT. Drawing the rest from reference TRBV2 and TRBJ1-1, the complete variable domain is EPEVTQTPSHQVTQMGQEVILRCVPISNHLYFYWYRQILGQKVEFLVSFYNNEISEKSEIFDDQFSVERPDGSNFTLKIRSTKLEDSAMYFCASQQGYTEAFFGQGTRLTVV.

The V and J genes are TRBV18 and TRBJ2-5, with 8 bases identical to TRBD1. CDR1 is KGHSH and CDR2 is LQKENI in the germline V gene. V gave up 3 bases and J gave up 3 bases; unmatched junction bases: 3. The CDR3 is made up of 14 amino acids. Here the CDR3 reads CASSPQGAEETQYF. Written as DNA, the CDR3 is TGTGCCAGCTCACCGCAGGGGGCGGAAGAGACCCAGTACTTC.

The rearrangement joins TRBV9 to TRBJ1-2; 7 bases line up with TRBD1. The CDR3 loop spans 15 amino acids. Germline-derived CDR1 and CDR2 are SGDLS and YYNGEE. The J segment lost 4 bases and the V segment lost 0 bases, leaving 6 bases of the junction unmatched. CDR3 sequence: CASSVAGGEGYGYTF. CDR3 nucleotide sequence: TGTGCCAGCAGCGTAGCAGGGGGGGAAGGCTATGGCTACACCTTC.

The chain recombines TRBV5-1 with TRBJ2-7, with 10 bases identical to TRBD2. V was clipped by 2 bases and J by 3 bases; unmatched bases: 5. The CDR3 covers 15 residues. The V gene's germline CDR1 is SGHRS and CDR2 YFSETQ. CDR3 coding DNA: TGCGCCAGCAGCTTTGAACTAGCGGGGTACTACGAGCAGTACTTC. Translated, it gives CASSFELAGYYEQYF.

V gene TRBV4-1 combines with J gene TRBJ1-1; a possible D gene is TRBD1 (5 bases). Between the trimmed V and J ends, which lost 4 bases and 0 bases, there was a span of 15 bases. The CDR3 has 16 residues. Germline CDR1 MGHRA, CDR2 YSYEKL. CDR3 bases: TGCGCCAGCAGCCCCTTGGGGCGCACCATGAACACTGAAGCTTTCTTT. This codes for CASSPLGRTMNTEAFF.

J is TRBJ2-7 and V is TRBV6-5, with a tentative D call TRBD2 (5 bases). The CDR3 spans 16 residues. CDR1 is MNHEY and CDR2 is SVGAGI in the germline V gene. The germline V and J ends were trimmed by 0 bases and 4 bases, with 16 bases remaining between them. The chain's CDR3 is CASSYSSPTRGYEQYF. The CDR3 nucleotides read TGTGCCAGCAGTTACTCTAGCCCTACACGAGGGTACGAGCAGTACTTC.

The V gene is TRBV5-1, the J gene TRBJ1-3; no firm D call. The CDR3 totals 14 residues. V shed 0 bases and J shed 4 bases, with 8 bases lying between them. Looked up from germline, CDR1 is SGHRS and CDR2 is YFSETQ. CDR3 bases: TGCGCCAGCAGCTTGGCAGGAATAGGAAACACCATATATTTT. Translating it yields CASSLAGIGNTIYF.

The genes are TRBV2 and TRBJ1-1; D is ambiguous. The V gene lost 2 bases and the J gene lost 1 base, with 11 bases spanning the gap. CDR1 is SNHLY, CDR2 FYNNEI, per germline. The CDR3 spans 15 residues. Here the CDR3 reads CASSEMMYSNTEAFF. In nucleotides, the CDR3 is TGTGCCAGCAGTGAAATGATGTATTCGAACACTGAAGCTTTCTTT.

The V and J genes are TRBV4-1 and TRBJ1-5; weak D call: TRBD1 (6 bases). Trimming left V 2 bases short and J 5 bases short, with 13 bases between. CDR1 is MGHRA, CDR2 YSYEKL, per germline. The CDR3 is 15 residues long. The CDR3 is CASSQSGATHQPQHF. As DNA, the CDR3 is TGCGCCAGCAGCCAATCAGGGGCGACCCATCAGCCCCAGCATTTT.

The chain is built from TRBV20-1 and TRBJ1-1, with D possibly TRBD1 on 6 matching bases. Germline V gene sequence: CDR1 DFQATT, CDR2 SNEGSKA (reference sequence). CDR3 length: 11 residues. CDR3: CSQGQNTEAFF. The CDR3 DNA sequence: TGCAGCCAGGGACAGAACACTGAAGCTTTCTTT.

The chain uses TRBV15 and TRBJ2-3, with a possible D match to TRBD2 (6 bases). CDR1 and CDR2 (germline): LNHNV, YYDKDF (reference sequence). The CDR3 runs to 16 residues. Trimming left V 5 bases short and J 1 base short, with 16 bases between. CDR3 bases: TGTGCCACCAGCCATTATCAGTGGGGGGGCACAGATACGCAGTATTTT. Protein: CATSHYQWGGTDTQYF.

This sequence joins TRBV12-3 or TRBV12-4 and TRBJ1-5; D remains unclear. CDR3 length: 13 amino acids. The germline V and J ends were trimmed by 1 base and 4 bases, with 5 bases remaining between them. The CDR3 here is CASSLGRNQPQHF. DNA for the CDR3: TGTGCCAGCAGTTTAGGCAGAAATCAGCCCCAGCATTTT.

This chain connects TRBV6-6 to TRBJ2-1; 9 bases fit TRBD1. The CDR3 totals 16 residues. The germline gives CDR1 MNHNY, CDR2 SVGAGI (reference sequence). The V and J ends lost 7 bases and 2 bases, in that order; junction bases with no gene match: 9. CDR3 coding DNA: TGTGCCAGCACCGACAGGGGGACCCGAACCTACAATGAGCAGTTCTTC. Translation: CASTDRGTRTYNEQFF.

The DNA for the CDR3 is TGCGCCAGCAGCCAGACAGGCGAGACCCAGTACTTC. Residues: CASSQTGETQYF. This rearrangement joins TRBV4-1 to TRBJ2-5; maybe TRBD1 (6 bases). From germline, CDR1 is MGHRA and CDR2 YSYEKL. CDR3 length: 12 residues. V shed 3 bases and J shed 5 bases, with 7 bases lying between them.

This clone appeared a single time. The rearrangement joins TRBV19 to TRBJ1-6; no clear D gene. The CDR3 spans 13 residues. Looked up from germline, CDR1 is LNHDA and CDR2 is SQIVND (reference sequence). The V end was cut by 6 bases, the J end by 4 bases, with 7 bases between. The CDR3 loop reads CASRRGYNSPLHF. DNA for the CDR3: TGTGCCAGTAGGCGGGGATATAATTCACCCCTCCACTTT.

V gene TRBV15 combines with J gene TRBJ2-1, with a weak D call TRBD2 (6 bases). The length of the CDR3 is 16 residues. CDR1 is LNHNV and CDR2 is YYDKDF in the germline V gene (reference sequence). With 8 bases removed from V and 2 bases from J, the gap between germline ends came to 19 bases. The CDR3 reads CATRVAGRKAYNEQFF. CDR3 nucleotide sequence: TGTGCCACCCGCGTCGCGGGACGAAAGGCCTACAATGAGCAGTTCTTC.

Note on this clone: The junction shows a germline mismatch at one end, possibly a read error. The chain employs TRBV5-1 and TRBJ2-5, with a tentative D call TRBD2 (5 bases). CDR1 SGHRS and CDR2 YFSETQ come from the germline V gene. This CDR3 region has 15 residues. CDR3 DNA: TGCGCCAGCAGCTCGGGATCGGGTCGGCAAGGGACCCAGTACTTC. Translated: CASSSGSGRQGTQYF.

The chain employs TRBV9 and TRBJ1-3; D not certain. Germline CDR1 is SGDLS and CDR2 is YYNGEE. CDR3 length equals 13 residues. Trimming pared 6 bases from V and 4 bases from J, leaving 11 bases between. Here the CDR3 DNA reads TGTGCCAGCACCGAACCAGGAGGAAACACCATATATTTT. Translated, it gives CASTEPGGNTIYF.